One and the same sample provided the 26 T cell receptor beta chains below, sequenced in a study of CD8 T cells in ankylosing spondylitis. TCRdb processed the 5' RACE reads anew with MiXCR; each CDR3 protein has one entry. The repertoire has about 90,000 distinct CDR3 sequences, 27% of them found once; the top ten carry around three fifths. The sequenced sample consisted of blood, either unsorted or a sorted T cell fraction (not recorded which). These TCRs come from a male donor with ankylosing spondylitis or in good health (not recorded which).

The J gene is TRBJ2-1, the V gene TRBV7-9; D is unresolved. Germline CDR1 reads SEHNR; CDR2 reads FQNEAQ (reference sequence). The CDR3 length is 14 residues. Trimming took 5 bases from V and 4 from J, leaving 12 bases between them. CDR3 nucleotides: TGTGCCAGCAGCGATCCTGCTACGTACAATGAGCAGTTCTTC. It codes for CASSDPATYNEQFF. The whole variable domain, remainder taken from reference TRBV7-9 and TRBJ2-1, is DTGVSQNPRHKITKRGQNVTFRCDPISEHNRLYWYRQTLGQGPEFLTYFQNEAQLEKSRLLSDRFSAERPKGSFSTLEIQRTEQGDSAMYLCASSDPATYNEQFFGPGTRLTVL.

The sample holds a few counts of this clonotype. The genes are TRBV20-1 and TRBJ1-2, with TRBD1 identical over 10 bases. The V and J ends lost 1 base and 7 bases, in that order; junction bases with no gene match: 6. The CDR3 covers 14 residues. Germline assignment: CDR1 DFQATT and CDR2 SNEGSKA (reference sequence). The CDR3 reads CSARVDRGPGGYTF. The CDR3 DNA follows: TGCAGTGCTAGAGTAGACAGGGGGCCCGGTGGCTACACCTTC.

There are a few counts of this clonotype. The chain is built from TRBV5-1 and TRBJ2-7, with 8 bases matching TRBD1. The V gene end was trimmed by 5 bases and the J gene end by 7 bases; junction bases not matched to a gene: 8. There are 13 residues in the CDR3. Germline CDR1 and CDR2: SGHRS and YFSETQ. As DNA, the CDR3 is TGCGCCAGCAGAGGGCAGGGGGCGGGAGAGCAGTACTTC. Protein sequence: CASRGQGAGEQYF. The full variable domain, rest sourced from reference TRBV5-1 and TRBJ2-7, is KAGVTQTPRYLIKTRGQQVTLSCSPISGHRSVSWYQQTPGQGLQFLFEYFSETQRNKGNFPGRFSGRQFSNSRSEMNVSTLELGDSALYLCASRGQGAGEQYFGPGTRLTVT.

The CDR3, as DNA: TGTGCCAGCAGCCAAGGGCCGGGGGTAGCCAAAAACATTCAGTACTTC. This gives the protein CASSQGPGVAKNIQYF. The rearrangement links TRBV14 to TRBJ2-4; D may be TRBD2 (6 bases). There are 16 residues in the CDR3. The V gene's germline CDR1 is SGHDN and CDR2 FVKESK. Deletions cut 1 base from V and 0 bases from J, with 10 bases between.

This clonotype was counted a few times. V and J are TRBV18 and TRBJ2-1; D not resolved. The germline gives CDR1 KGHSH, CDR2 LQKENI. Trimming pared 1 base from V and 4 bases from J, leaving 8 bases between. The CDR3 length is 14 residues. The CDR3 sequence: CASSPLEQYNEQFF. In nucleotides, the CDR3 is TGTGCCAGCTCACCACTAGAACAGTACAATGAGCAGTTCTTC.

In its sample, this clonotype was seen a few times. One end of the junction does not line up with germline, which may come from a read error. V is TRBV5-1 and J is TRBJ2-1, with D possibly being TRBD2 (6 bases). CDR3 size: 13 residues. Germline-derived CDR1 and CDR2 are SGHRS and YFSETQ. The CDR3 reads CASSLNLLANVIF. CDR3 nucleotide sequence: TGCGCCAGCAGCCTGAACTTACTAGCAAACGTAATCTTC.

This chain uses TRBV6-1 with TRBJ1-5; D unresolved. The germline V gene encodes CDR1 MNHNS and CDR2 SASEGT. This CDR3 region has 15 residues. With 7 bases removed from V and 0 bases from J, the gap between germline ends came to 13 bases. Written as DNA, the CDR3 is TGTGCCAGCAAGACCGGGCTATTTAGCAATCAGCCCCAGCATTTT. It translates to CASKTGLFSNQPQHF.

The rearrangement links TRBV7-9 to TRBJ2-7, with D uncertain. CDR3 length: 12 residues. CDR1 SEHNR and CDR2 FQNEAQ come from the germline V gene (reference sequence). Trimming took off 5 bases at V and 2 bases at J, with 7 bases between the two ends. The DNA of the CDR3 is TGTGCCAGCAGCCGAATAGCCTACGAGCAGTACTTC. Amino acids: CASSRIAYEQYF.

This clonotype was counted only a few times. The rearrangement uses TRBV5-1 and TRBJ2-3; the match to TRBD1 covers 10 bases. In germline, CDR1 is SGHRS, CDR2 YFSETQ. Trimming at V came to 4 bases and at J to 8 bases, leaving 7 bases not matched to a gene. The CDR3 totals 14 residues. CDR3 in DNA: TGCGCCAGCAGCCCCCAGGACAGGGGGGGTACGCAGTATTTT. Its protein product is CASSPQDRGGTQYF.

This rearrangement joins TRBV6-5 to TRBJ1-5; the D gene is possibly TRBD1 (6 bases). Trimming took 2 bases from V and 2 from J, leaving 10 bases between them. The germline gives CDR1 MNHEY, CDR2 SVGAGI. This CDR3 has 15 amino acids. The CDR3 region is CASSYGRGRNQPQHF. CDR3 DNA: TGTGCCAGCAGTTACGGCAGGGGACGCAATCAGCCCCAGCATTTT.

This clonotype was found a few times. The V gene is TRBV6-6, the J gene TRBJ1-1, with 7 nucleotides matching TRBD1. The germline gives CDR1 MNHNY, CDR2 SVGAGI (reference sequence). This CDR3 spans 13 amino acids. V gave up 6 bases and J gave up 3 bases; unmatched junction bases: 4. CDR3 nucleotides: TGTGCCAGCAGAAAAACAGGGGACACTGAAGCTTTCTTT. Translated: CASRKTGDTEAFF.

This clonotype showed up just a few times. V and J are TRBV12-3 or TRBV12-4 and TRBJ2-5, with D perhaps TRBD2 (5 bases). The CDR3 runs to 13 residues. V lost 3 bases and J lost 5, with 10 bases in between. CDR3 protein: CASSFSRGETQYF. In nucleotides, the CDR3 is TGTGCCAGCAGTTTCTCTCGCGGGGAGACCCAGTACTTC.

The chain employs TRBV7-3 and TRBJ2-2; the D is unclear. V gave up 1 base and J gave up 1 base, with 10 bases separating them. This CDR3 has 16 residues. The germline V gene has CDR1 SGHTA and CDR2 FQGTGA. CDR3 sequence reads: CASSLSPPWNTGELFF. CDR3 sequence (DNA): TGTGCCAGCAGCTTAAGTCCCCCCTGGAACACCGGGGAGCTGTTTTTT.

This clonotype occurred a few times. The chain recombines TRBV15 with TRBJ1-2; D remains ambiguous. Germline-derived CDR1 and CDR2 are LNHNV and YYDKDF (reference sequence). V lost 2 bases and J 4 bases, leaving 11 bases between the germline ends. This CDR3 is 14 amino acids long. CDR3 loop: CATSRWVESYGYTF. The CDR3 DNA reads TGTGCCACCAGCAGATGGGTGGAATCCTATGGCTACACCTTC.

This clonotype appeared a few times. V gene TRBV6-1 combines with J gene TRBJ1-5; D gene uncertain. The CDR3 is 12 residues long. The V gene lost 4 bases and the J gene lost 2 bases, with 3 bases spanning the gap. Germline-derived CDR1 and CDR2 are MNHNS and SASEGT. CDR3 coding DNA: TGTGCCAGCAGTGTTGGCAATCAGCCCCAGCATTTT. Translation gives CASSVGNQPQHF.

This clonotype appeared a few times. CDR3 DNA: TGTGCCAGCAGCATCGGGACTAGCGGAAACGAGCAGTACTTC. Translated, it gives CASSIGTSGNEQYF. The J gene is TRBJ2-7, the V gene TRBV9; TRBD2 aligns across 11 bases. V shed 4 bases, J shed 5 bases, and the junction held 5 bases outside the gene matches. This CDR3 is 14 amino acids long. Per germline, CDR1 SGDLS and CDR2 YYNGEE.

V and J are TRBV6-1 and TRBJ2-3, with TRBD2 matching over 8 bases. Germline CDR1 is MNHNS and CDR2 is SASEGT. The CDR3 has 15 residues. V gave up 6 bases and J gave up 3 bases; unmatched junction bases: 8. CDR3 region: CASRNRGGGTDTQYF. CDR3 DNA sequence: TGTGCCAGCAGAAACCGGGGGGGAGGGACAGATACGCAGTATTTT.

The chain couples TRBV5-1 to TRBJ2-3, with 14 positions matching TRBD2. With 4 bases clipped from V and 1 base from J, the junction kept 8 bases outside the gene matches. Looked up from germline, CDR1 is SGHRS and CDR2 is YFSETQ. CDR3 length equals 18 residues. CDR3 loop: CASSIGLAGGGGTDTQYF. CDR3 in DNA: TGCGCCAGCAGCATCGGACTAGCGGGAGGAGGAGGCACAGATACGCAGTATTTT.

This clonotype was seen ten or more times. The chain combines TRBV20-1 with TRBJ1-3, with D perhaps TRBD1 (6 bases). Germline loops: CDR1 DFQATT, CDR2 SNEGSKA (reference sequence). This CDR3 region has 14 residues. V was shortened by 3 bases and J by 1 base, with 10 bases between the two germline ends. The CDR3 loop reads CSARPTGSGNTIYF. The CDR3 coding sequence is TGCAGTGCTAGGCCCACAGGGTCTGGAAACACCATATATTTT.

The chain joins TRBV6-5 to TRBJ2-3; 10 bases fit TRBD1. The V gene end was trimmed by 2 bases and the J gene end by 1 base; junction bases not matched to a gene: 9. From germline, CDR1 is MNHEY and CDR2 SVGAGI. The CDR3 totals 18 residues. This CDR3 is CASSYGDRGVLRTDTQYF. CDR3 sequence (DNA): TGTGCCAGCAGTTACGGGGACAGGGGAGTTCTGCGCACAGATACGCAGTATTTT.

The CDR3 DNA reads TGCAGTGCTAGGGCGTTTACCGGGACTAGCTACAATGAGCAGTTCTTC. Translated: CSARAFTGTSYNEQFF. The rearrangement joins TRBV20-1 to TRBJ2-1, with 8 bases identical to TRBD2. The germline V gene has CDR1 DFQATT and CDR2 SNEGSKA (reference sequence). CDR3 size: 16 residues. V dropped 3 bases and J dropped 3; count of bases not matched to a gene: 10.

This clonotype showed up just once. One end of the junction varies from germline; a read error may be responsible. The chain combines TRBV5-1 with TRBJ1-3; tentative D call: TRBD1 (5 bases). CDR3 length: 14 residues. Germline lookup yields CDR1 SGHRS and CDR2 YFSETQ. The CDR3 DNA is TGCGCCAGCACCTACGACTGGAGGGGAAACGCCATATATTTT. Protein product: CASTYDWRGNAIYF.

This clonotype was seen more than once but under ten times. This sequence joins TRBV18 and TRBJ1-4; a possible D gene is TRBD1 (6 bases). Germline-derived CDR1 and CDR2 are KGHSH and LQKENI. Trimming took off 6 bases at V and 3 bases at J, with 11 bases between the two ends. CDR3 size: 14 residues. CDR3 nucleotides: TGTGCCAGCTCCGTTGACAGGCCTAATGAAAAACTGTTTTTT. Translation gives CASSVDRPNEKLFF.

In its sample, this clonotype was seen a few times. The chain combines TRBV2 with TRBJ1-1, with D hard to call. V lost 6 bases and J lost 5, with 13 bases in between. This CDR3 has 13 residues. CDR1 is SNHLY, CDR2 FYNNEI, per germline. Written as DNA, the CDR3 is TGTGCCAGCAGCGGCCTCGGCGGTACTGAAGCTTTCTTT. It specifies CASSGLGGTEAFF. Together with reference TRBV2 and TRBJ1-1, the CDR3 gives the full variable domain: EPEVTQTPSHQVTQMGQEVILRCVPISNHLYFYWYRQILGQKVEFLVSFYNNEISEKSEIFDDQFSVERPDGSNFTLKIRSTKLEDSAMYFCASSGLGGTEAFFGQGTRLTVV.

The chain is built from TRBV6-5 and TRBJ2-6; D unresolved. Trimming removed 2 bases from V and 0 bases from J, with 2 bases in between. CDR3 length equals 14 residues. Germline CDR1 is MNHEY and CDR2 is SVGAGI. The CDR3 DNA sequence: TGTGCCAGCAGTTACCCCTCTGGGGCCAACGTCCTGACTTTC. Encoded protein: CASSYPSGANVLTF.

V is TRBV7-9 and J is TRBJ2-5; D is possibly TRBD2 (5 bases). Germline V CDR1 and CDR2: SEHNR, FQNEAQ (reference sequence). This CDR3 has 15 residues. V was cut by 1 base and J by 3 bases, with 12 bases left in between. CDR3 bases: TGTGCCAGCAGCTTAGACCAGCGGTCCGAAGAGACCCAGTACTTC. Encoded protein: CASSLDQRSEETQYF.